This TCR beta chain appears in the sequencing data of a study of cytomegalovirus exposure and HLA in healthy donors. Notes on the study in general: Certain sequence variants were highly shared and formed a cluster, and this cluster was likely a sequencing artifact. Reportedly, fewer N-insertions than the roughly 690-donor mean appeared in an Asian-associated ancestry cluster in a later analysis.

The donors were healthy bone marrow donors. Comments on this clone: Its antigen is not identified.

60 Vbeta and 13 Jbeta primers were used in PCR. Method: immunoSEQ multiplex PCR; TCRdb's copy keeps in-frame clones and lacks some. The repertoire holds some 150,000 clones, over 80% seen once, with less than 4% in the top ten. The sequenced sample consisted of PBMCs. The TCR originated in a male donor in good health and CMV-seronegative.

For the CDR3, the DNA is TGTGCCAGCAGCTTAGCTGGGGCAGCCAGGACCTACGAGCAGTACTTC. Its protein product is CASSLAGAARTYEQYF. The genes are TRBV7-9 and TRBJ2-7; TRBD1 is a possible D gene (5 bases). The CDR3 is 16 residues long. Trimming stripped 0 bases from V and 2 bases from J, with 14 bases between. Germline V gene lookup returns CDR1 SEHNR and CDR2 FQNEAQ (reference sequence).